These T cell receptor beta chains were read from a single sample in a study of blood T cell repertoires in COVID-19. Assay used: immunoSEQ multiplex PCR; TCRdb lists only in-frame clones, some missing. The table shows around 270,000 clones, with approximately 85% occurring only once. Sequenced: peripheral blood. These receptors were collected from a human donor with COVID-19, enrolled during active disease. The donor label of this sample is uncertain. Both conserved end residues are trimmed from each CDR3. Expanded clones are given a class, and other clones once, few, many or no size at all.

cdr3_length: 11
j_call: TRBJ1-2
clone_size: -
v_call: TRBV12-3/TRBV12-4
cdr3_aa: ASSLRDRGSYT

cdr3_length: 16
j_call: TRBJ2-3
clone_size: -
v_call: TRBV4-1
cdr3_aa: ASSLGAVGGAGTDTQY

cdr3_length: 13
j_call: TRBJ2-7
clone_size: once
v_call: TRBV28
cdr3_aa: ASSLGLAVAYEQY

cdr3_length: 11
j_call: TRBJ2-1
clone_size: -
v_call: TRBV28
cdr3_aa: ASSLPSRGLQF

cdr3_length: 11
j_call: TRBJ1-1
clone_size: -
v_call: TRBV21-1
cdr3_aa: ASSQSWGPEAF

cdr3_length: 15
j_call: TRBJ2-1
clone_size: -
v_call: TRBV27
cdr3_aa: ASRSISISNAYNEQF

cdr3_length: 11
j_call: TRBJ2-5
clone_size: -
v_call: TRBV12-3/TRBV12-4
cdr3_aa: ASSLDRLETQY

cdr3_length: 14
j_call: TRBJ1-3
clone_size: -
v_call: TRBV28
cdr3_aa: ASSLWTGSSGNTIY

cdr3_length: 12
j_call: TRBJ1-5
clone_size: -
v_call: TRBV24-1
cdr3_aa: ATSDNLANQPQH

cdr3_length: 12
j_call: TRBJ2-1
clone_size: -
v_call: TRBV27
cdr3_aa: ASSSGLAGNEQF

cdr3_length: 13
j_call: TRBJ1-4
clone_size: -
v_call: TRBV19
cdr3_aa: ASSTIYSVNEKLF

cdr3_length: 12
j_call: TRBJ2-2
clone_size: -
v_call: TRBV10-1
cdr3_aa: ASSEGSGTGELF

cdr3_length: 14
j_call: TRBJ2-4
clone_size: -
v_call: TRBV3-1/TRBV3-2
cdr3_aa: ASSLDSSWAKNIQY

cdr3_length: 13
j_call: TRBJ1-1
clone_size: -
v_call: TRBV5-1
cdr3_aa: ASSLRPREDTEAF

cdr3_length: 11
j_call: TRBJ1-2
clone_size: -
v_call: TRBV5-6
cdr3_aa: ASSLEGNYGYT

cdr3_length: 15
j_call: TRBJ1-4
clone_size: once
v_call: TRBV5-6
cdr3_aa: ASSFGPGDRGNEKLF

cdr3_length: 12
j_call: TRBJ1-1
clone_size: -
v_call: TRBV10-1
cdr3_aa: ASRDGTGGIGAF

cdr3_length: 12
j_call: TRBJ2-7
clone_size: -
v_call: TRBV9
cdr3_aa: ASSVVPSAYEQY